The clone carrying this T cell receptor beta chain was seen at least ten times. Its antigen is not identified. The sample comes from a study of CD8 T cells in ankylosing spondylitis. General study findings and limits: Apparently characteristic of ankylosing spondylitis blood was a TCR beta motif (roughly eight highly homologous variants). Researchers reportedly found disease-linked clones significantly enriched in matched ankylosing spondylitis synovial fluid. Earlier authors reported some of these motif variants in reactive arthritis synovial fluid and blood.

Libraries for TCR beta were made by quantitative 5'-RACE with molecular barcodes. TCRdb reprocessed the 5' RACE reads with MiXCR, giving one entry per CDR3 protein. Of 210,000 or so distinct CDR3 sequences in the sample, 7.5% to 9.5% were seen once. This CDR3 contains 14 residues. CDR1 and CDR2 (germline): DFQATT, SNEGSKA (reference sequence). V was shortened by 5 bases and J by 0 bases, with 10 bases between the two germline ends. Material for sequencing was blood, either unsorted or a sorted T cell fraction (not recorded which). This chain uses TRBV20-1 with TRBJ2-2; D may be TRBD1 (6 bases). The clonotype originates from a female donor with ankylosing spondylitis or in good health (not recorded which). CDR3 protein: CSASGTSNTGELFF. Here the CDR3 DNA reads TGCAGTGCTTCCGGGACATCGAACACCGGGGAGCTGTTTTTT.